The 13 T cell receptor beta chains listed next were all sequenced from one sample in a study of T cell responses to AZD1222 COVID-19 vaccine. TCRdb's table, derived via immunoSEQ multiplex PCR, lists solely in-frame clones and lacks some. The sample records around 260,000 clones, 90% to 95% being singletons. The specimen comprised peripheral blood, sampled on day 0 of AZD1222 vaccination. These receptors were obtained from an adult in good health.

This clone was seen just once. The V gene is TRBV7-9, the J gene TRBJ2-1, with D tentatively TRBD1 (6 bases). The germline V gene has CDR1 SEHNR and CDR2 FQNEAQ (reference sequence). The V end lost 1 base, the J end lost 1 base, and 14 bases lay between the germline ends. The CDR3 has 17 residues. The CDR3 coding sequence is TGTGCCAGCAGCTTAGGGCGGAGGACAGTTTCCTACAATGAGCAGTTCTTC. Protein: CASSLGRRTVSYNEQFF.

V usage is TRBV20-1 and J usage is TRBJ2-1; D assignment may be TRBD1 or TRBD2 (5 bases each). This CDR3 has 14 residues. The V gene's germline CDR1 is DFQATT and CDR2 SNEGSKA (reference sequence). Trimming shortened V by 3 bases and J by 5 bases, and 14 bases separated the two germline ends. The CDR3 spells CSASGTPPHNEQFF. The DNA of the CDR3 is TGCAGTGCTAGTGGGACCCCGCCCCACAATGAGCAGTTCTTC.

The chain employs TRBV21-1 and TRBJ1-5; the D call of TRBD1 is as the table states it, not checked on the DNA. TRBV21-1 is tagged as a pseudogene. This CDR3 comprises 17 residues. DNA for the CDR3: TGTGCCAGCAGCAAAGCGTTCCTCCTGGGGCCCAATCAGCCCCAGCATTTT. Amino acids: CASSKAFLLGPNQPQHF.

The gene calls are TRBV9 and TRBJ2-3; 9 positions match TRBD2. The CDR3 contains 15 residues. In germline, CDR1 is SGDLS, CDR2 YYNGEE. V shed 0 bases and J 1 base; nucleotides not matched to a gene: 0. CDR3 protein: CASSVGGGGTDTQYF. The CDR3 DNA reads TGTGCCAGCAGCGTAGGCGGGGGGGGCACAGATACGCAGTATTTT.

In regard to this clone: Other nucleotide sequences in the sample specify the same CDR3. The chain recombines TRBV5-6 with TRBJ2-7; no definite D call. Trimming took 4 bases from V and 1 from J, leaving 6 bases between them. CDR1 and CDR2 from the germline V gene are SGHDT and YYEEEE. This CDR3 region has 12 residues. CDR3 loop: CASSLASYEQYF. The DNA of the CDR3 is TGTGCCAGCAGCCTGGCATCCTACGAGCAGTACTTC.

The chain couples TRBV5-6 to TRBJ1-4, with no clear D. The CDR3 covers 15 residues. V was trimmed by 2 bases and J by 7 bases, leaving 15 bases between them. Germline V CDR1 and CDR2: SGHDT, YYEEEE. For the CDR3, the DNA is TGTGCCAGCAGCTTCGGACGGGAGGTCGGTGAAAAACTGTTTTTT. Its translation: CASSFGREVGEKLFF.

This clone occurred once. This rearrangement joins TRBV6-5 to TRBJ1-3; 7 nucleotides match TRBD1. The CDR3 sequence is 14 residues long. Germline V CDR1 and CDR2: MNHEY, SVGAGI. J was trimmed by 2 bases and V by 8 bases; bases with no gene match: 6. CDR3 sequence: CASSPTGTGNTIYF. CDR3 in DNA: TGTGCCAGCTCCCCGACAGGGACTGGAAACACCATATATTTT.

This chain joins TRBV7-3 and TRBJ2-1, with 9 bases lining up with TRBD1. Germline V lookup: CDR1 SGHTA, CDR2 FQGTGA. Losses at the gene ends were 5 bases for V and 3 bases for J; bases not matched to a gene: 8. The CDR3 loop spans 16 amino acids. CDR3 in amino acids: CASSLDRGGNYNEQFF. CDR3 sequence (DNA): TGTGCCAGCAGCCTCGACAGGGGGGGAAACTACAATGAGCAGTTCTTC.

The chain is built from TRBV7-2 and TRBJ1-4, with D uncertain. The V end lost 0 bases, the J end lost 7 bases, and 12 bases lay between the germline ends. The CDR3 consists of 15 residues. Per the germline V gene, CDR1 is SGHTA and CDR2 is FQGNSA. CDR3: CASSLAVGGGEKLFF. CDR3 coding DNA: TGTGCCAGCAGCTTAGCGGTCGGAGGTGGTGAAAAACTGTTTTTT.

As regards this clone: The junction departs from germline at one end; a sequencing error may be responsible. The chain combines TRBV9 with TRBJ2-3; TRBD2 aligns across 9 bases. Germline CDR1 is SGDLS and CDR2 is YYNGEE. The CDR3 has 15 residues. The CDR3 region is CASSVSGTSKDTQYF. The CDR3 nucleotides read TGTGCCAGCAGCGTAAGTGGGACTAGCAAAGATACGCAGTATTTT.

The rearrangement uses TRBV7-8 and TRBJ2-1; TRBD1 agrees at 7 bases. In germline, CDR1 is SGHVS, CDR2 FQNEAQ. After removal of 3 bases from V and 3 bases from J, the junction contained 2 bases not matched to a gene. The CDR3 is 14 amino acids. In DNA, the CDR3 is TGTGCCAGCAGCTTCCGGACAGGCTACAATGAGCAGTTCTTC. Translated, it gives CASSFRTGYNEQFF.

This chain joins TRBV2 and TRBJ2-2; 16 bases are shared with TRBD2. This CDR3 is 17 amino acids long. Germline lookup yields CDR1 SNHLY and CDR2 FYNNEI. V shed 7 bases and J 5 bases; nucleotides not matched to a gene: 7. The CDR3 spells CASKGTSGGARTGELFF. The DNA of the CDR3 is TGTGCCAGCAAGGGGACTAGCGGGGGGGCGCGGACCGGGGAGCTGTTTTTT. Full variable domain (outside the CDR3, taken from reference TRBV2 and TRBJ2-2): EPEVTQTPSHQVTQMGQEVILRCVPISNHLYFYWYRQILGQKVEFLVSFYNNEISEKSEIFDDQFSVERPDGSNFTLKIRSTKLEDSAMYFCASKGTSGGARTGELFFGEGSRLTVL.

In nucleotides, the CDR3 is TGCAGCGTTGTTGAGGGAGTTGCCAAAAACATTCAGTACTTC. Amino acid sequence: CSVVEGVAKNIQYF. The chain carries TRBV29-1 and TRBJ2-4; D is perhaps TRBD2 (5 bases). Germline V gene lookup returns CDR1 SQVTM and CDR2 ANQGSEA. The CDR3 totals 14 residues. Trimming stripped 4 bases from V and 1 base from J, with 11 bases between.